A selection of T cell receptor beta chains follows, all from one sample in a study of early T cells in non-severe SARS-CoV-2 infection. TCRdb redid the calling of the 5' RACE reads with MiXCR, one entry per CDR3 protein. The repertoire holds just under 85,000 distinct CDR3 sequences, with less than 11% as singletons. Sequences were derived from whole blood, sampled at baseline. The receptors shown here come from an adult who was a healthcare worker with PCR-confirmed SARS-CoV-2 infection or an uninfected control (not recorded which). The CDR3 runs from the conserved cysteine through the conserved F or W. The order of the fields is CDR3 length, J gene, D gene, clone size, V gene, CDR3 protein, CDR3 DNA. D genes are given only for firm matches. Clone size is not always given. Where it is, it says once, few, many or a class for expanded clones.

14	TRBJ2-7	TRBD2	many	TRBV18	CASSQSGGKHEQYF	TGTGCCAGCTCCCAATCGGGGGGGAAACACGAGCAGTACTTC
14	TRBJ2-7	TRBD2	NA	TRBV12-3/TRBV12-4	CASTRAGVDYEQYF	TGTGCCAGCACCCGAGCGGGAGTCGACTACGAGCAGTACTTC
17	TRBJ2-2	NA	few	TRBV24-1	CATASPGTGAVTGELFF	TGTGCCACGGCGTCCCCAGGCACGGGGGCCGTAACCGGGGAGCTGTTTTTT
14	TRBJ1-1	TRBD1	few	TRBV12-3/TRBV12-4	CASSLATGGTEAFF	TGTGCCAGCAGCCTTGCTACAGGGGGCACTGAAGCTTTCTTT
14	TRBJ1-1	TRBD1	many	TRBV30	CAWSVKGGNTEAFF	TGTGCCTGGAGTGTAAAAGGGGGCAACACTGAAGCTTTCTTT
15	TRBJ2-1	TRBD1	NA	TRBV28	CASRTRGTGVHEQFF	TGTGCCAGCAGAACACGGGGGACAGGGGTCCATGAGCAGTTCTTC
15	TRBJ2-3	TRBD2	many	TRBV5-1	CASTPWAGGTDTQYF	TGCGCCAGCACCCCCTGGGCGGGAGGCACAGATACGCAGTATTTT
17	TRBJ2-1	NA	few	TRBV5-1	CASSLADQPSSYNEQFF	TGCGCCAGCAGCTTGGCCGACCAACCCTCCTCCTACAATGAGCAGTTCTTC
12	TRBJ1-2	NA	few	TRBV5-1	CASSLGGYGYTF	TGCGCCAGCAGCTTGGGGGGATACGGCTACACCTTC
12	TRBJ2-5	NA	many	TRBV12-3/TRBV12-4	CASSLREETQYF	TGTGCCAGCAGTTTAAGAGAGGAGACCCAGTACTTC
15	TRBJ2-3	NA	NA	TRBV20-1	CSASPPTGGTDTQYF	TGCAGTGCATCGCCCCCCACAGGTGGCACAGATACGCAGTATTTT
14	TRBJ2-7	NA	many	TRBV7-9	CASSPPVKSDEQYF	TGTGCCAGCAGCCCACCCGTTAAAAGCGACGAGCAGTACTTC
14	TRBJ2-2	NA	few	TRBV5-5	CASSLAARTGELFF	TGTGCCAGCAGCTTGGCCGCGAGGACCGGGGAGCTGTTTTTT
15	TRBJ2-7	TRBD1	NA	TRBV5-4	CASSSGDRGRLEQYF	TGTGCCAGCAGCTCGGGGGACAGGGGGCGGCTAGAGCAGTACTTC
15	TRBJ2-3	NA	many	TRBV2	CASSEGRGHTDTQYF	TGTGCCAGCAGTGAGGGGCGCGGGCACACAGATACGCAGTATTTT
19	TRBJ2-1	TRBD2	NA	TRBV4-1	CASSQEYGRLAGVRNEQFF	TGCGCCAGCAGCCAAGAATATGGCCGACTAGCGGGAGTTCGTAATGAGCAGTTCTTC
16	TRBJ2-1	TRBD1	many	TRBV11-2	CASSSTGQGAYNEQFF	TGTGCCAGCAGCTCCACCGGACAGGGGGCATACAATGAGCAGTTCTTC
13	TRBJ2-1	NA	few	TRBV18	CASSPLIGDEQFF	TGTGCCAGCTCACCCCTTATAGGGGATGAGCAGTTCTTC
18	TRBJ2-4	NA	many	TRBV9	CASSVAGQLLGPGDIQYF	TGTGCCAGCAGCGTAGCTGGGCAGCTACTCGGACCTGGGGACATTCAGTACTTC
14	TRBJ1-2	NA	many	TRBV28	CASSWTDLNYGYTF	TGTGCCAGCAGTTGGACAGACCTTAACTATGGCTACACCTTC
14	TRBJ2-7	TRBD1	many	TRBV27	CASRSGQGAYEQYF	TGTGCCAGCAGAAGTGGACAGGGGGCTTACGAGCAGTACTTC
12	TRBJ2-1	NA	few	TRBV11-3	CASSLRLGEQFF	TGTGCCAGCAGCTTACGGTTAGGCGAGCAGTTCTTC
17	TRBJ2-6	NA	few	TRBV3-1	CASSQDLGTSGANVLTF	TGTGCCAGCAGCCAAGATTTGGGCACCTCTGGGGCCAACGTCCTGACTTTC